The 25 T cell receptor beta chains given below trace back to one sample, sequenced in a study of blood T cells in healthy people across ages. A second 7 to 11 cycle PCR used barcoded and J-beta primers. A single record per CDR3 protein comes from TCRdb applying MiXCR to the 5' RACE reads. The table lists some 930,000 distinct CDR3 sequences, about 28% of them singletons. These data also featured in a second study, about T cells of mothers and their children.

The sequencing sample was made of blood. The receptors here all came from a woman aged 40-49 years in good health.

This chain joins TRBV4-1 and TRBJ2-6; D uncertain. CDR1 is MGHRA, CDR2 YSYEKL, per germline. This CDR3 comprises 17 residues. V lost 2 bases, J lost 0 bases, and 11 bases lay in between. CDR3 sequence: CASSQTPLSSGANVLTF. The CDR3 DNA reads as TGCGCCAGCAGCCAAACCCCCCTTAGCTCTGGGGCCAACGTCCTGACTTTC.

This clonotype was observed a few times. The chain is built from TRBV28 and TRBJ2-5; 10 bases line up with TRBD1. The germline V gene encodes CDR1 MDHEN and CDR2 SYDVKM. V shed 3 bases, J shed 5 bases, and the junction held 9 bases outside the gene matches. The CDR3 runs to 16 residues. CDR3 in amino acids: CASSFPGQGLGETQYF. In DNA form, the CDR3 reads TGTGCCAGCAGTTTTCCGGGACAGGGGTTGGGCGAGACCCAGTACTTC.

The sample holds a few counts of this clonotype. The chain is built from TRBV7-9 and TRBJ2-1, with D perhaps TRBD2 (7 bases). The CDR3 length is 15 residues. The germline V gene has CDR1 SEHNR and CDR2 FQNEAQ (reference sequence). The germline V and J ends were trimmed by 5 bases and 12 bases, with 23 bases remaining between them. The CDR3 region is CASSGGARRGFGQFF. CDR3 coding DNA: TGTGCCAGCAGCGGGGGGGCGCGAAGGGGTTTCGGGCAGTTCTTC.

The gene calls are TRBV20-1 and TRBJ2-7; 9 nucleotides match TRBD2. The CDR3 length is 15 residues. J gave up 3 bases and V 0 bases, and 6 bases lay outside the gene matches. Germline CDR1 DFQATT, CDR2 SNEGSKA (reference sequence). The CDR3 reads CSAREGSGGNYEQYF. The CDR3 region has the DNA TGCAGTGCTAGAGAAGGTAGCGGGGGAAACTACGAGCAGTACTTC.

This clonotype occurred many times. V gene TRBV28 combines with J gene TRBJ2-7; 8 nucleotides agree with TRBD1. The germline gives CDR1 MDHEN, CDR2 SYDVKM. The V and J ends lost 5 bases and 2 bases, in that order; junction bases with no gene match: 17. The CDR3 sequence is 18 residues long. In DNA form, the CDR3 reads TGTGCCAGCAGTCTCCCGCCCTGGGTACAGGGGGGCACCTACGAGCAGTACTTC. Translation: CASSLPPWVQGGTYEQYF.

This clonotype was observed many times. J is TRBJ1-2 and V is TRBV5-1; maybe TRBD1 (6 bases). V was trimmed by 3 bases and J by 2 bases, leaving 14 bases between them. The germline V gene has CDR1 SGHRS and CDR2 YFSETQ. This CDR3 has 15 residues. The CDR3 loop is CASSSHNQGNYGYTF. The DNA of the CDR3 is TGCGCCAGCAGCTCCCATAATCAGGGGAACTATGGCTACACCTTC.

There are a few counts of this clonotype. The chain couples TRBV12-3 or TRBV12-4 to TRBJ2-3; D is possibly TRBD1 (5 bases). This CDR3 region has 13 residues. With 5 bases removed from V and 5 bases from J, the gap between germline ends came to 11 bases. As DNA, the CDR3 is TGTGCCAGCAGTAGGCAGGGTGGAGATACGCAGTATTTT. It codes for CASSRQGGDTQYF.

The V call is TRBV9, the J call TRBJ2-1; D may be TRBD1 (5 bases). CDR3 length: 15 residues. CDR1 is SGDLS, CDR2 YYNGEE, per germline. The V gene lost 0 bases and the J gene lost 7 bases, with 14 bases spanning the gap. CDR3 loop: CASSVDGRVPNEQFF. CDR3 coding DNA: TGTGCCAGCAGCGTAGATGGCAGGGTCCCGAATGAGCAGTTCTTC.

This clonotype was detected ten times or more. V usage is TRBV12-3 or TRBV12-4 and J usage is TRBJ2-7, with 7 bases lining up with TRBD1. CDR3 length: 14 amino acids. V gave up 7 bases and J gave up 1 base; unmatched junction bases: 7. CDR3 sequence (DNA): TGTGCCAGCATGCCGGACAGGTCTTCCTACGAGCAGTACTTC. It encodes CASMPDRSSYEQYF.

Ten or more counts support this clonotype. The V gene is TRBV7-2, the J gene TRBJ2-3; D unresolved. Trimming removed 3 bases at V and 9 bases at J, with 16 bases between. The CDR3 has 14 amino acids. Germline V lookup: CDR1 SGHTA, CDR2 FQGNSA. DNA for the CDR3: TGTGCCAGCAGCTTCCCGGATGGACGAGCGACGCAGTATTTT. Amino acids: CASSFPDGRATQYF. The full variable domain, rest sourced from reference TRBV7-2 and TRBJ2-3, is GAGVSQSPSNKVTEKGKDVELRCDPISGHTALYWYRQSLGQGLEFLIYFQGNSAPDKSGLPSDRFSAERTGGSVSTLTIQRTQQEDSAVYLCASSFPDGRATQYFGPGTRLTVL.

The V and J genes are TRBV5-1 and TRBJ1-2, with D unresolved. Germline CDR1 and CDR2: SGHRS and YFSETQ. The CDR3 extends over 14 amino acids. With 6 bases removed from V and 8 bases from J, the gap between germline ends came to 20 bases. CDR3 nucleotides: TGCGCCAGCACTTCAACAGTAACAGAACGGGGCTACACCTTC. Translated: CASTSTVTERGYTF.

Details on this clonotype: The CDR3 does not end in the conserved phenylalanine or tryptophan, so this is likely a read error. The V call is TRBV12-3 or TRBV12-4, the J call TRBJ2-3; 7 positions match TRBD1. V gave up 7 bases and J gave up 4 bases; unmatched junction bases: 8. CDR3 size: 14 residues. CDR3 protein: CASNNRGWADTQYS. CDR3 nucleotides: TGTGCCAGCAATAACAGGGGTTGGGCAGATACGCAGTATTCT.

A word on this clonotype: It may be a read error: a sequence one base away is much more abundant. The V call is TRBV5-1, the J call TRBJ2-1, with 10 bases aligning to TRBD2. The J call is in doubt because the DNA end fits TRBJ2-7 better. CDR3 length equals 16 residues. Germline V gene data show CDR1 as SGHRS and CDR2 as YFSETQ. The CDR3 DNA sequence: TGCGCCAGCAGCTTGGACCCAGCGGGGGGGCTAGTTGAGCAGTACTTC. Its translation is CASSLDPAGGLVEQYF.

Only a few counts were recorded for this clonotype. This sequence joins TRBV10-3 and TRBJ2-3; 8 bases match TRBD2. The CDR3 runs 14 residues. V trimming: 4 bases; J trimming: 4 bases; junction bases outside the gene matches: 4. Germline CDR1 and CDR2: ENHRY and SYGVKD. The CDR3 nucleotides are TGTGCCATCAGTGGGCGGGGGGCCGCAGATACGCAGTATTTT. Translated, it gives CAISGRGAADTQYF.

The chain recombines TRBV20-1 with TRBJ1-2, with TRBD1 identical over 9 bases. Per germline, CDR1 DFQATT and CDR2 SNEGSKA (reference sequence). This CDR3 comprises 13 residues. Germline trimming cut 3 bases from V and 5 bases from J; bases unmatched to any gene: 4. The CDR3 here is CSARDRGWYGYTF. In DNA, the CDR3 is TGCAGTGCTAGGGACAGGGGATGGTATGGCTACACCTTC.

This clonotype came up many times. The rearrangement joins TRBV10-3 to TRBJ2-7; D perhaps matches TRBD1 (5 bases). V was trimmed by 6 bases and J by 7 bases, leaving 13 bases between them. The germline V gene encodes CDR1 ENHRY and CDR2 SYGVKD. CDR3 length equals 12 residues. The CDR3 sequence: CAIRRSGQEQYF. DNA for the CDR3: TGTGCCATCAGAAGGTCAGGGCAGGAGCAGTACTTC.

The V call is TRBV7-9, the J call TRBJ1-4, with 7 bases matching TRBD1. The CDR3 is made up of 14 amino acids. CDR1 and CDR2 from the germline V gene are SEHNR and FQNEAQ (reference sequence). The ends lost 5 bases at V and 8 bases at J; junction bases unmatched: 8. The CDR3 sequence is CASSRDSGGEKLFF. CDR3 coding DNA: TGTGCCAGCAGCCGGGACAGTGGAGGGGAAAAACTGTTTTTT.

This clonotype was detected a few times. The J gene is TRBJ2-2, the V gene TRBV20-1; perhaps TRBD2 as D (6 bases). CDR1 is DFQATT and CDR2 is SNEGSKA in the germline V gene (reference sequence). The CDR3 spans 14 residues. Trimming removed 6 bases at V and 6 bases at J, with 17 bases between. The CDR3 DNA reads TGCAGTGCACTTGACAAGACTAGGGCCGGGGAGCTGTTTTTT. Encoded protein: CSALDKTRAGELFF.

The CDR3 here is CASSQEDRTYQPQHF. In nucleotides, the CDR3 is TGTGCCAGCAGCCAGGAGGACAGAACCTATCAGCCCCAGCATTTT. The V call is TRBV3-1, the J call TRBJ1-5, with D perhaps matching TRBD1 (6 bases). The V end lost 3 bases, the J end lost 5 bases, and 14 bases lay between the germline ends. The CDR3 spans 15 residues. The germline V gene encodes CDR1 LGHDT and CDR2 YNNKEL (reference sequence).

V gene TRBV12-3 or TRBV12-4 combines with J gene TRBJ2-1, with D perhaps being TRBD1 or TRBD2 (6 bases each). This CDR3 region has 13 residues. Deletions cut 5 bases from V and 15 bases from J, with 20 bases between. The CDR3 coding sequence is TGTGCCAGCAGTCGCCAGGGGACGAGGGGAGGGTTCTTC. As protein: CASSRQGTRGGFF.

Of note for this clonotype: A read error is possible here, since a much larger clone lies one base away. This chain connects TRBV28 to TRBJ2-1, with D unclear. The CDR3 extends over 16 amino acids. V was pared by 1 base and J by 10 bases, with 20 bases between. Germline V lookup: CDR1 MDHEN, CDR2 SYDVKM. CDR3 sequence (DNA): TGTGCCAGCAGTTTATTTCCCCAGGATAAGGCCTACGAGCAGTTCTTC. Translated: CASSLFPQDKAYEQFF.

The rearrangement uses TRBV20-1 and TRBJ1-4, with D perhaps matching TRBD1 (5 bases). CDR3 length: 16 amino acids. Trimming left V 0 bases short and J 0 bases short, with 11 bases between. Germline lookup yields CDR1 DFQATT and CDR2 SNEGSKA (reference sequence). CDR3 in amino acids: CSARDWGGPTNEKLFF. The CDR3 nucleotides are TGCAGTGCTAGAGATTGGGGGGGTCCAACTAATGAAAAACTGTTTTTT.

This clonotype was seen more than once but under ten times. One end of the junction does not line up with germline, which may come from a read error. The rearrangement joins TRBV7-6 to TRBJ1-1, with no clear D. Germline values: CDR1 SGHVS, CDR2 FNYEAQ. The CDR3 spans 13 residues. CDR3 residues: CASTLLQHTEAFF. The DNA of the CDR3 is TGTGCCAGCACCTTATTACAACACACTGAAGCTTTCTTT.

The chain is built from TRBV11-3 and TRBJ2-2; D remains unclear. Trimming took 3 bases from V and 1 from J, leaving 6 bases between them. Per germline, CDR1 SGHNT and CDR2 YENEEA. CDR3 length equals 14 residues. DNA for the CDR3: TGTGCCAGCAGCTTGCCAGGGAACACCGGGGAGCTGTTTTTT. It yields the protein CASSLPGNTGELFF. The variable domain in full, with the rest retrieved from reference TRBV11-3 and TRBJ2-2, is EAGVVQSPRYKIIEKKQPVAFWCNPISGHNTLYWYLQNLGQGPELLIRYENEEAVDDSQLPKDRFSAERLKGVDSTLKIQPAELGDSAVYLCASSLPGNTGELFFGEGSRLTVL.

This chain joins TRBV12-3 or TRBV12-4 and TRBJ1-4; TRBD1 might be the D (5 bases). The CDR3 covers 16 residues. The germline V and J ends were trimmed by 0 bases and 8 bases, with 16 bases remaining between them. DNA for the CDR3: TGTGCCAGCAGTTTAGCGATAAACGGGGCACGAGAAAAACTGTTTTTT. It translates to CASSLAINGAREKLFF.